The 18 T cell receptor beta chains presented below share a single source sample, sequenced in a study of identical twins. TCRdb re-analysed the 5' RACE reads in MiXCR, keeping a single row per CDR3 protein. The sample lists 200,000 to 250,000 distinct CDR3 sequences; about 7.5% were seen once. The sample was also linked to a second study, of yellow fever vaccine responses in identical twins.

Sequencing was performed on memory (CD45RO+) T cells sorted from blood. These receptor sequences come from a woman younger than 35 in good health.

V is TRBV20-1 and J is TRBJ1-5; possible D gene TRBD1, 5 bases. Trimming cost V 3 bases and J 4 bases, with 7 bases left between them. CDR3 length equals 12 residues. The germline V gene has CDR1 DFQATT and CDR2 SNEGSKA (reference sequence). In nucleotides, the CDR3 is TGCAGTGCTAGTGAGGGGAATCAGCCCCAGCATTTT. Translated, it gives CSASEGNQPQHF.

This chain links TRBV18 with TRBJ2-5, with D maybe TRBD2 (5 bases). Germline V lookup: CDR1 KGHSH, CDR2 LQKENI. The length of the CDR3 is 12 residues. V lost 3 bases, J lost 9 bases, and 11 bases lay in between. The CDR3 DNA follows: TGTGCCAGCTCACCGCTAACGGAGGCCCAGTACTTC. The encoded protein is CASSPLTEAQYF. Combining the CDR3 with reference TRBV18 and TRBJ2-5 gives the whole variable domain NAGVMQNPRHLVRRRGQEARLRCSPMKGHSHVYWYRQLPEEGLKFMVYLQKENIIDESGMPKERFSAEFPKEGPSILRIQQVVRGDSAAYFCASSPLTEAQYFGPGTRLLVL.

This chain joins TRBV20-1 and TRBJ2-3; 7 bases align to TRBD2. V lost 5 bases, J lost 2 bases, and 16 bases stayed unmatched. The CDR3 extends over 17 amino acids. From germline, CDR1 is DFQATT and CDR2 SNEGSKA (reference sequence). The CDR3 protein is CSAFSVFWGGTTDTQYF. The CDR3 DNA reads TGCAGTGCTTTTTCGGTATTTTGGGGGGGGACCACAGATACGCAGTATTTT.

For the CDR3, the DNA is TGTGCCAGCAGAGAACCTGGGGGCGCTAACTCCTACGAGCAGTACTTC. Amino acid sequence: CASREPGGANSYEQYF. The gene calls are TRBV6-1 and TRBJ2-7, with TRBD1 as a possible D gene (6 bases). V lost 6 bases to trimming and J lost 0 bases, with 18 bases between them. The germline V gene has CDR1 MNHNS and CDR2 SASEGT. The CDR3 totals 16 residues.

This clonotype was observed at least ten times. The chain links TRBV12-3 or TRBV12-4 to TRBJ1-1, with D hard to call. The V gene lost 2 bases and the J gene lost 1 base, with 8 bases spanning the gap. The CDR3 length is 14 residues. The CDR3 is CASSLSATNTEAFF. The CDR3 nucleotides read TGTGCCAGCAGTTTATCCGCAACGAACACTGAAGCTTTCTTT.

This clonotype was picked up a small number of times. This chain connects TRBV2 to TRBJ2-5; D could derive from TRBD1 or TRBD2 (6 bases each). This CDR3 region has 14 residues. Germline V lookup: CDR1 SNHLY, CDR2 FYNNEI. DNA of the CDR3: TGTGCTTGCCGAGGGGGGACCAGCCAAGAGACCCAGTACTTC. This encodes CACRGGTSQETQYF.

The sample holds many counts of this clonotype. V is TRBV12-3 or TRBV12-4 and J is TRBJ2-3; the D is unclear. The CDR3 totals 14 residues. The V end was cut by 2 bases, the J end by 5 bases, with 11 bases between. The CDR3 coding sequence is TGTGCCAGCAGTTTAAACAGCCTCGGAGATACGCAGTATTTT. Translation: CASSLNSLGDTQYF.

This clonotype has a count of ten or more. The rearrangement joins TRBV4-3 to TRBJ2-3; 9 bases line up with TRBD1. The CDR3 spans 15 residues. V trimming: 1 base; J trimming: 3 bases; junction bases outside the gene matches: 2. Germline loops: CDR1 LGHNA, CDR2 YSLEER. For the CDR3, the DNA is TGCGCCAGCAGCCAAGGGACAGGGGAAACAGATACGCAGTATTTT. Its protein product is CASSQGTGETDTQYF.

The chain joins TRBV30 to TRBJ1-4; tentatively, D is TRBD1 (6 bases). Germline loops: CDR1 GTSNPN, CDR2 SVGIG (reference sequence). This CDR3 spans 15 amino acids. Trimming took 5 bases from V and 4 from J, leaving 17 bases between them. DNA of the CDR3: TGTGCCTGGGCCGGGGAAGGGGGTTTTAATGAAAAACTGTTTTTT. This gives the protein CAWAGEGGFNEKLFF.

This chain joins TRBV7-9 and TRBJ2-2, with 9 bases that match TRBD2. CDR1 SEHNR and CDR2 FQNEAQ come from the germline V gene (reference sequence). The CDR3 runs 17 residues. Trimming cost V 1 base and J 4 bases; bases outside gene matches: 7. DNA for the CDR3: TGTGCCAGCAGCTTAGTTGCGGGAGGGCCCGGCACCGGGGAGCTGTTTTTT. Amino acid sequence: CASSLVAGGPGTGELFF.

Many counts were recorded for this clonotype. The chain joins TRBV2 to TRBJ1-2, with 7 positions matching TRBD1. Trimming removed 4 bases from V and 9 bases from J; junction bases left unmatched: 5. The CDR3 is made up of 12 amino acids. The germline V gene encodes CDR1 SNHLY and CDR2 FYNNEI. The DNA for the CDR3 is TGTGCCAGCAGTGGACAGGGTAACCGCTACACCTTC. It encodes CASSGQGNRYTF.

This clonotype occurred a few times. The chain employs TRBV4-1 and TRBJ2-3; D is possibly TRBD2 (5 bases). CDR1 and CDR2 from the germline V gene are MGHRA and YSYEKL. This CDR3 has 15 amino acids. With 3 bases removed from V and 4 bases from J, the gap between germline ends came to 14 bases. CDR3 sequence reads: CASSQSGLGSDTQYF. CDR3 nucleotide sequence: TGCGCCAGCAGCCAGTCGGGATTAGGCTCAGATACGCAGTATTTT.

This clonotype was observed a few times. The rearrangement uses TRBV6-1 and TRBJ2-1, with TRBD1 matching 12 bases. CDR3 size: 15 residues. In germline, CDR1 is MNHNS, CDR2 SASEGT. V lost 4 bases and J lost 6; bases outside the gene matches: 4. The CDR3 DNA reads TGTGCCAGCAGTGGACCGGGACAGGGGGCCAATGAGCAGTTCTTC. This gives the protein CASSGPGQGANEQFF.

This clonotype was detected many times. The rearrangement joins TRBV12-3 or TRBV12-4 to TRBJ2-2, with D uncertain. CDR3 length: 11 amino acids. V was pared by 6 bases and J by 5 bases, with 4 bases between. The CDR3 nucleotides read TGTGCCAGCAGCCAGACCGGGGAGCTGTTTTTT. It translates to CASSQTGELFF.

This clonotype has a handful of counts. V is TRBV20-1 and J is TRBJ2-2; TRBD2 might be the D (6 bases). Germline V gene lookup returns CDR1 DFQATT and CDR2 SNEGSKA (reference sequence). The CDR3 runs to 13 residues. Trimming took off 3 bases at V and 2 bases at J, with 7 bases between the two ends. The chain's CDR3 is CSARGLNTGELFF. The CDR3 DNA follows: TGCAGTGCTAGGGGACTTAACACCGGGGAGCTGTTTTTT.

The chain has TRBV19 and TRBJ2-7; possibly TRBD2 for D (5 bases). The CDR3 consists of 16 residues. V shed 2 bases and J shed 3 bases, with 17 bases lying between them. The germline gives CDR1 LNHDA, CDR2 SQIVND (reference sequence). The CDR3 reads CASSIPKREGNYEQYF. The CDR3 DNA reads as TGTGCCAGTAGTATACCAAAGAGGGAAGGGAACTACGAGCAGTACTTC.

For the CDR3, the DNA is TGCAGTGCTAGAGGTCCTGCGTACAACCCTAATACGCAGTATTTT. It yields the protein CSARGPAYNPNTQYF. The rearrangement joins TRBV20-1 to TRBJ2-3; D is undetermined. The germline V gene encodes CDR1 DFQATT and CDR2 SNEGSKA (reference sequence). The CDR3 spans 15 residues. The ends were cut back, 1 base at V and 7 bases at J, with 18 bases in the middle.

The V call is TRBV11-2, the J call TRBJ2-7; perhaps TRBD2 as D (6 bases). V gave up 0 bases and J gave up 6 bases, with 21 bases separating them. The CDR3 has 17 residues. Germline loops: CDR1 SGHAT, CDR2 FQNNGV. CDR3 sequence reads: CASSLEEGRGEGSEQYF. CDR3 coding DNA: TGTGCCAGCAGCTTAGAGGAGGGAAGGGGAGAGGGATCCGAGCAGTACTTC.